The clone carrying this T cell receptor (beta chain) was seen repeatedly, ten times or more. Its cognate antigen is unknown. This record belongs to a study of HIV-infected patients and healthy controls. Study conclusions and caveats: Compared with controls, mean Gini indices were significantly raised in HIV-infected repertoires, possibly indicating oligoclonality. Comparisons were complicated because patients and controls had unequal numbers of distinct sequences.

The CDR3 has 12 residues. The germline V gene has CDR1 LGHDT and CDR2 YNNKEL (reference sequence). V dropped 1 base and J dropped 2 bases, with 3 bases sitting between them. cDNA was made from roughly 500 ng RNA using alpha and beta constant primers. Alpha and beta chain libraries were made separately by chain-specific third strand synthesis with multiplexing indices. The cDNA received a 5' RACE adapter containing a random hexamer plus an SP2 sequencing primer site. An approximately 23-cycle PCR with P5s and P7 primers followed a short adapter-adding first PCR. TCRdb re-called the 5' RACE reads through MiXCR, storing one row per CDR3 protein. The sample holds 13,000 to 15,000 distinct CDR3 sequences, about 10% seen once. Whole blood was used without fractionation, so all unsorted peripheral T cells were included.

Sequencing was performed on blood. This sequence joins TRBV3-1 and TRBJ2-7; no firm D call. The TCR originated in an adult in good health. The CDR3 is CASSQGPYEQYF. The CDR3, as DNA: TGTGCCAGCAGCCAAGGGCCCTACGAGCAGTACTTC.